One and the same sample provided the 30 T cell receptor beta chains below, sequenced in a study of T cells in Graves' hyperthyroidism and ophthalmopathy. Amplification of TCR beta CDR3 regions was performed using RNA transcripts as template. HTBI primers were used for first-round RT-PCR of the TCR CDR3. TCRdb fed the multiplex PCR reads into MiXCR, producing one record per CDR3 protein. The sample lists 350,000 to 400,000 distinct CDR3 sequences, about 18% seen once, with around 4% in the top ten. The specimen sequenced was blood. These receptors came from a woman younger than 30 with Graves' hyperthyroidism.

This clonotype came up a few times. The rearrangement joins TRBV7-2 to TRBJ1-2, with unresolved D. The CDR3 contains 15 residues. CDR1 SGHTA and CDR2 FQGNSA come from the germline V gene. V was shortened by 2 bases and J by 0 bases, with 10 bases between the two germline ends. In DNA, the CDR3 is TGTGCCAGCAGCTTAATGGACGGTTCTAACTATGGCTACACCTTC. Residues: CASSLMDGSNYGYTF.

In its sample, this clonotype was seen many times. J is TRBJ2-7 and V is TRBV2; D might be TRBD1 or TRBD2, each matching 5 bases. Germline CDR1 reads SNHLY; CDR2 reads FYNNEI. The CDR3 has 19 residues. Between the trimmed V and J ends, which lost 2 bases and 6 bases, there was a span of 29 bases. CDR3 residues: CASSERIRQQRLPLAEQYF. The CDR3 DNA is TGTGCCAGCAGTGAAAGAATTCGACAGCAACGTCTTCCCCTAGCCGAGCAGTACTTC.

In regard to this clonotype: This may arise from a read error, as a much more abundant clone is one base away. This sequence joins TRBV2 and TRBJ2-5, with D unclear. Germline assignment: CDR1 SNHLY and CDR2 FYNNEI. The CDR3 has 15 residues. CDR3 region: CASNEHGVGQETQYF. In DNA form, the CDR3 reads TGTGCCAGCAATGAACACGGCGTGGGGCAAGAGACCCAGTACTTC.

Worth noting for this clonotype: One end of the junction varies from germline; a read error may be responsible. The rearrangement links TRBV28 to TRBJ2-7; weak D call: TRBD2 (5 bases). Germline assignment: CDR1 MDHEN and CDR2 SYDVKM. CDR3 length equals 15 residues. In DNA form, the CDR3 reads TGTGCCAGCAGTCCCTTTAGCGCGGTAACCTACGATCAGTACTTC. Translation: CASSPFSAVTYDQYF.

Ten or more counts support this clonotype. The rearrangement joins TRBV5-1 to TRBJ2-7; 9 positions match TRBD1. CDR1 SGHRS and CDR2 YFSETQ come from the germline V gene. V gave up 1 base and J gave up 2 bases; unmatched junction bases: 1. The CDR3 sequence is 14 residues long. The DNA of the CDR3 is TGCGCCAGCAGCTTGACAGGGGGCCCCTACGAGCAGTACTTC. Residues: CASSLTGGPYEQYF.

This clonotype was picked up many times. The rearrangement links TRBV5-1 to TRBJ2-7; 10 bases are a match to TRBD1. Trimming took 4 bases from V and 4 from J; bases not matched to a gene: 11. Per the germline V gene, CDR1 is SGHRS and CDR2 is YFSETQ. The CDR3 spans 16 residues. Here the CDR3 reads CASSRDRGKRTYEQYF. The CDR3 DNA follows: TGCGCCAGCAGCCGGGACAGGGGAAAGAGAACGTACGAGCAGTACTTC.

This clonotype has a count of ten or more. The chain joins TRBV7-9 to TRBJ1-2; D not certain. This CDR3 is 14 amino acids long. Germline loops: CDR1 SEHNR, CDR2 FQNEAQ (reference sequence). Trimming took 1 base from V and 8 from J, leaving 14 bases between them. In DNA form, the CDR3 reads TGTGCCAGCAGCTTAGTAACAGCCGATGAGGGCTACACCTTC. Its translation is CASSLVTADEGYTF. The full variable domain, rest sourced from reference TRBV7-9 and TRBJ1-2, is DTGVSQNPRHKITKRGQNVTFRCDPISEHNRLYWYRQTLGQGPEFLTYFQNEAQLEKSRLLSDRFSAERPKGSFSTLEIQRTEQGDSAMYLCASSLVTADEGYTFGSGTRLTVV.

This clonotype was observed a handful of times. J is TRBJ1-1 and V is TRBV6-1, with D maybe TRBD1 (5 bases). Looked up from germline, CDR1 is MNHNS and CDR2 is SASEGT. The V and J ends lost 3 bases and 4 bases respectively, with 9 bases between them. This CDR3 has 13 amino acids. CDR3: CASSETQGTEAFF. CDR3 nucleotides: TGTGCCAGCAGTGAGACTCAGGGCACTGAAGCTTTCTTT.

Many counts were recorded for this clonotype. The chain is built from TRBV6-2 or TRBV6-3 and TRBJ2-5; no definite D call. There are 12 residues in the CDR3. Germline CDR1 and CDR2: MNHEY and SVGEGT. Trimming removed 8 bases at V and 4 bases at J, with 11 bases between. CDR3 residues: CASGSYGETQYF. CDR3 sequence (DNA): TGTGCCAGCGGAAGTTATGGAGAGACCCAGTACTTC.

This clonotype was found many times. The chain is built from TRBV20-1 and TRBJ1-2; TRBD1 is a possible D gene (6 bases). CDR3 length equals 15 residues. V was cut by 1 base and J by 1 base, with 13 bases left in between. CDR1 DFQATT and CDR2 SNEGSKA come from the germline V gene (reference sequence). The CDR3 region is CSARVRTAFNYGYTF. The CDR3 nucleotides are TGCAGTGCTAGAGTTCGGACAGCGTTTAACTATGGCTACACCTTC.

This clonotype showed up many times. As DNA, the CDR3 is TGTGCCAGCAGCTTAGAGGCGGGTTTCAATCAGCCCCAGCATTTT. Amino acids: CASSLEAGFNQPQHF. The chain uses TRBV11-2 and TRBJ1-5; D uncertain. V shed 0 bases and J shed 3 bases, with 9 bases lying between them. This CDR3 contains 15 residues. Germline V CDR1 and CDR2: SGHAT, FQNNGV.

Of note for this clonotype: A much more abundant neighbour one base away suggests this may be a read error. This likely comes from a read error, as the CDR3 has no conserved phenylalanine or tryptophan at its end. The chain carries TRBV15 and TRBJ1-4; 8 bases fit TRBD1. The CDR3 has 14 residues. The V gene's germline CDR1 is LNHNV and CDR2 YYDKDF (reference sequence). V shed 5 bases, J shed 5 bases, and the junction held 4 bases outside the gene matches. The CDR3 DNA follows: TGTGCCACCAGCGGTAGACAGGGGAATGAAAAACTGTTTTCT. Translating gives CATSGRQGNEKLFS.

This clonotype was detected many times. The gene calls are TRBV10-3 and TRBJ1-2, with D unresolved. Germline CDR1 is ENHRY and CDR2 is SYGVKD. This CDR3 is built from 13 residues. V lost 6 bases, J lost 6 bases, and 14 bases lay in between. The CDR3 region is CAIRREEDNGYTF. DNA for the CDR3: TGTGCCATCAGGAGGGAAGAGGATAATGGCTACACCTTC.

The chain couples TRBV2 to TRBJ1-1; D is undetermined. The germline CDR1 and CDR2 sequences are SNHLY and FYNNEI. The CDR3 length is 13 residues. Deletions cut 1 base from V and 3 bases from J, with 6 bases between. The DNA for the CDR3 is TGTGCCAGCAGTGAAGGGCGGGACACTGAAGCTTTCTTT. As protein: CASSEGRDTEAFF.

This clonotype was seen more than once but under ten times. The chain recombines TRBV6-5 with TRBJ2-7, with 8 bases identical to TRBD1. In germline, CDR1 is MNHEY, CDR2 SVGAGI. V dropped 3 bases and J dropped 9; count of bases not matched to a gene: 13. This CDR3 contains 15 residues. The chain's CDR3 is CASSYLAGGSHGQYF. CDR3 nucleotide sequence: TGTGCCAGCAGTTATCTGGCAGGGGGCTCACACGGGCAGTACTTC.

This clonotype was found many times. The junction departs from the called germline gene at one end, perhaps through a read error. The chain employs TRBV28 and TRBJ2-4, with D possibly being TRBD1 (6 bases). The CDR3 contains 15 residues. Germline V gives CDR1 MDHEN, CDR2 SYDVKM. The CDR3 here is CASSLPDSPKNIKYF. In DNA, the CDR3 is TGTGCCAGCAGTTTACCGGACAGTCCCAAAAACATTAAGTACTTC.

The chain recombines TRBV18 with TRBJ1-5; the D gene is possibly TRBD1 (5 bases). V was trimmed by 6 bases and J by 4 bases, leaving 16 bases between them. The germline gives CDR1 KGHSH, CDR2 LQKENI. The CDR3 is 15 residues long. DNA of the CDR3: TGTGCCAGCTCCTCGGGACGGATCCTGAATCAGCCCCAGCATTTT. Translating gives CASSSGRILNQPQHF. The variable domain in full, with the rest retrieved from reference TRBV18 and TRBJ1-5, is NAGVMQNPRHLVRRRGQEARLRCSPMKGHSHVYWYRQLPEEGLKFMVYLQKENIIDESGMPKERFSAEFPKEGPSILRIQQVVRGDSAAYFCASSSGRILNQPQHFGDGTRLSIL.

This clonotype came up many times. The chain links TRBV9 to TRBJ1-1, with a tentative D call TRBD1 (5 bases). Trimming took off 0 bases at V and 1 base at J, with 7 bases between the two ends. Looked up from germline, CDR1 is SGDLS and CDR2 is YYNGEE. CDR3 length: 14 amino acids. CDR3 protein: CASSVGQSNTEAFF. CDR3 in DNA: TGTGCCAGCAGCGTAGGACAGTCGAACACTGAAGCTTTCTTT.

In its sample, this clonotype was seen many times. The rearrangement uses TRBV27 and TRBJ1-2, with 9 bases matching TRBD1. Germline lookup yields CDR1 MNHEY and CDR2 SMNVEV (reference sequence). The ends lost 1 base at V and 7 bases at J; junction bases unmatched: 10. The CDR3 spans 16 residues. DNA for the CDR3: TGTGCCAGCAGTTTATACCCTGGACAGGGGCTAGGTGGCTACACCTTC. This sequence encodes CASSLYPGQGLGGYTF.

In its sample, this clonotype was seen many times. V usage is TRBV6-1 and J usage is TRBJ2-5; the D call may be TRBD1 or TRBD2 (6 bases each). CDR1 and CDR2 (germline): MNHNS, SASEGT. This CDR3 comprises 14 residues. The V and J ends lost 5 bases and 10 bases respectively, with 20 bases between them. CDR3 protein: CASSPRRAQGIQYF. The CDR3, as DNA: TGTGCCAGCAGTCCACGGAGGGCCCAGGGGATCCAGTACTTC.

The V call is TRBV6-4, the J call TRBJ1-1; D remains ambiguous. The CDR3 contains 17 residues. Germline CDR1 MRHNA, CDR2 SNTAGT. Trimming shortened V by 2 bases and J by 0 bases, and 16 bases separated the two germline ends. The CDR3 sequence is CASSDVVGGKMNTEAFF. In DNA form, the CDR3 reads TGTGCCAGCAGTGACGTGGTGGGAGGCAAAATGAACACTGAAGCTTTCTTT.

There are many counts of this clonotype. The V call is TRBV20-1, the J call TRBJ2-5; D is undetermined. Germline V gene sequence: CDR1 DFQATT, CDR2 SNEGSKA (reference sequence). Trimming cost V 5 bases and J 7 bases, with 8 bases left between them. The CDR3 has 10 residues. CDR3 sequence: CSAAPGTQYF. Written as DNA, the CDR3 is TGCAGTGCTGCCCCAGGGACCCAGTACTTC.

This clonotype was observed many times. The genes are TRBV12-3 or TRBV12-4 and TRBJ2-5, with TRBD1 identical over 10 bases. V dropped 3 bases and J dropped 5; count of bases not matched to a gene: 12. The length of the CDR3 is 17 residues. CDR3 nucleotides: TGTGCCAGCAGTTTCGATGGACAGGGGGTTCTTGGTGAGACCCAGTACTTC. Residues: CASSFDGQGVLGETQYF.

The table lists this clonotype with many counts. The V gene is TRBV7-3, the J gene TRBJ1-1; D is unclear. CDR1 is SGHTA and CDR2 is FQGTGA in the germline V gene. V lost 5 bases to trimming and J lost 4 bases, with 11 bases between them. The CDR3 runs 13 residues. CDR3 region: CASSPGAGTEAFF. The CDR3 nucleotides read TGTGCCAGCAGCCCTGGAGCCGGCACTGAAGCTTTCTTT.

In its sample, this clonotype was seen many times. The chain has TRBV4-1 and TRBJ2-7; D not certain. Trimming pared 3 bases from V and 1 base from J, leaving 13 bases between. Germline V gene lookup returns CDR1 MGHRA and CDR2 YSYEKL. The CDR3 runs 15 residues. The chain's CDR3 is CASSHLVRGSYEQYF. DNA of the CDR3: TGCGCCAGCAGCCACCTCGTTAGAGGTTCCTACGAGCAGTACTTC.

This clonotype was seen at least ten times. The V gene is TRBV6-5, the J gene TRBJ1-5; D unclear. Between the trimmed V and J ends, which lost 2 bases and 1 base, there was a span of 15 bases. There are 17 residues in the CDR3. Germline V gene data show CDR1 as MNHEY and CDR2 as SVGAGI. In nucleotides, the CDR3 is TGTGCCAGCAGTTACGTCAAACGGATTCCCAGCAATCAGCCCCAGCATTTT. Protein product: CASSYVKRIPSNQPQHF.

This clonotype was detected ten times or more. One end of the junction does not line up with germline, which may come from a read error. As DNA, the CDR3 is TGTGCCAGCAGCTTCCAGGGACAGGGGTCTATCACCGTATATTTT. Amino acid sequence: CASSFQGQGSITVYF. This chain links TRBV6-1 with TRBJ1-3; 10 positions match TRBD1. Germline-derived CDR1 and CDR2 are MNHNS and SASEGT. The CDR3 runs to 15 residues.

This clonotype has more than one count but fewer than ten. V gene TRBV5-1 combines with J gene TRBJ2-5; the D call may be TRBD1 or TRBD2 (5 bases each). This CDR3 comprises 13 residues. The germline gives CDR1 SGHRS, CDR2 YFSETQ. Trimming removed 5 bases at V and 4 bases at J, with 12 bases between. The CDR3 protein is CASRGEIGETQYF. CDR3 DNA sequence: TGCGCCAGCAGGGGGGAAATTGGAGAGACCCAGTACTTC.

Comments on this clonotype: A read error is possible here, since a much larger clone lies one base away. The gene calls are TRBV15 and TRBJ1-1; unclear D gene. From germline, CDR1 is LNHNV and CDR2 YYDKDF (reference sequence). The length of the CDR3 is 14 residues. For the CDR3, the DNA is TGTGCCACCAGCAGTTTTTTTATGAACACTGAAGCTTGCTTT. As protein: CATSSFFMNTEACF.

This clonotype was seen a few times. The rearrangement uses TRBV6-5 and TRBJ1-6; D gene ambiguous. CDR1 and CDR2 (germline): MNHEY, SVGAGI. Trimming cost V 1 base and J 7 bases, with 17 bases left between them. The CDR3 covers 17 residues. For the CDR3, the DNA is TGTGCCAGCAGTTACTATCCGACTGGGTATTGGAATTCACCCCTCCACTTT. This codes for CASSYYPTGYWNSPLHF.